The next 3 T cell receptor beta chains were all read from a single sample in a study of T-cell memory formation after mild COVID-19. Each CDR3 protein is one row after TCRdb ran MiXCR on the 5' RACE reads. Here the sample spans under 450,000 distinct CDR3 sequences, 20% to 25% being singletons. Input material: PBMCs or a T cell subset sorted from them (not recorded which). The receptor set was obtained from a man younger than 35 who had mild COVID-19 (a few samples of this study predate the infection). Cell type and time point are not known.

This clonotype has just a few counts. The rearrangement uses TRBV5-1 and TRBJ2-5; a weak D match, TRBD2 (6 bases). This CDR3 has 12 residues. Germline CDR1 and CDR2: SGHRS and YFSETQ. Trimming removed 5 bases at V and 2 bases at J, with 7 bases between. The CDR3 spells CASRSGQETQYF. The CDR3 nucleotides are TGCGCCAGCAGGAGCGGGCAAGAGACCCAGTACTTC.

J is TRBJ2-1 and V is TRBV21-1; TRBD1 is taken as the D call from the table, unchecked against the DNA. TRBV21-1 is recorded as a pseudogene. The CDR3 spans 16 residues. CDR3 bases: TGTGCCAGCAGCAATGGGGGACAGTCGAGGGACAATGAGCAGTTCTTC. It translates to CASSNGGQSRDNEQFF.

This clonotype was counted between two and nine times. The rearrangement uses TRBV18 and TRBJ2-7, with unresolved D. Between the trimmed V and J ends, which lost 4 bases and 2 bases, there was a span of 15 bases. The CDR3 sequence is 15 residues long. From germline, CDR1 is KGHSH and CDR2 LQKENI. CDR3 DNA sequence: TGTGCCAGCTCACAACACGGTGGGCCCACCTACGAGCAGTACGTC. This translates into CASSQHGGPTYEQYV.